This TCR beta chain was identified in a study of cytomegalovirus exposure and HLA in healthy donors. Study findings and constraints: Published work reported that the classifier diagnosed cytomegalovirus status with high specificity and sensitivity. In a later analysis, a genetic analysis reported fewer productive-TCR N-insertions in an Asian-associated ancestry cluster than the cohort average. Analysis performed later showed TCR beta chains linked to HLA being more clonally expanded than equally common others.

Germline V gene lookup returns CDR1 MNHNS and CDR2 SASEGT. This CDR3 region has 15 residues. J lost 4 bases, V lost 8 bases, and 10 bases had no gene match. Primers: 60 Vbeta forward and 13 Jbeta reverse. Profiled with immunoSEQ multiplex PCR; TCRdb holds only in-frame clones, not every one. This sample has some 160,000 clones; around 72% occur once, and the top ten carry around 2.2%. Note on this clone: Its antigen is as yet unknown.

The chain is built from TRBV6-1 and TRBJ2-2; 7 bases fit TRBD1. The sequence came from a man aged 40-55 years in good health and CMV-seronegative. The sequenced sample consisted of PBMCs. The CDR3 sequence: CASRTRGQSTGELFF. Written as DNA, the CDR3 is TGTGCCAGCCGAACGAGGGGGCAGAGCACCGGGGAGCTGTTTTTT.